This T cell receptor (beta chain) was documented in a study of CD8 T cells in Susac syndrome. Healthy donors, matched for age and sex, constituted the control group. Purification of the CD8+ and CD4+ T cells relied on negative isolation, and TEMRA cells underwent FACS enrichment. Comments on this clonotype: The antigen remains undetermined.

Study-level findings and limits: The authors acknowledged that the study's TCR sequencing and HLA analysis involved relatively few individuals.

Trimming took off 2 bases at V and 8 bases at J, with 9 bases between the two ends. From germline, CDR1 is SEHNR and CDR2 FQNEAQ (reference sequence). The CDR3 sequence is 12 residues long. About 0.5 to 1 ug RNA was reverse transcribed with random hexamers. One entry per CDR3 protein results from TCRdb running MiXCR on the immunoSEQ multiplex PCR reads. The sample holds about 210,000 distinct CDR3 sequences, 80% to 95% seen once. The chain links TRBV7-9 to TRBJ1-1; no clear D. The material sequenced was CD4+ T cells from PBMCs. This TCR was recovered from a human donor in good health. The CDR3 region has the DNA TGTGCCAGCAGCTTAATCACGGAAGAAGCTTTCTTT. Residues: CASSLITEEAFF.